The 20 T cell receptor beta chains in this list originate from one sample, sequenced in a study of CXCR3-negative and CXCR3-positive naive CD8 T cells. The study made its TRB cDNA libraries by 5' RACE, adding UMI labels. For each CDR3 protein, TCRdb gives one entry from its re-call of the 5' RACE reads, without DNA. The sample table sets out some 7,400 distinct CDR3 sequences. Sequenced input: naive CXCR3- CD8+ T cells from blood. The subset denotes: CD45RO-CCR7+CD27+CD95- naive CD8+ T cells lacking CXCR3 (TNR3-). These receptors all come from a human donor in good health. Some clones in this sample may be carry-over from other donors' samples.

V usage is TRBV6-5 and J usage is TRBJ2-5; TCRdb designates TRBD2, a call that cannot be tested without DNA. Germline V CDR1 and CDR2: MNHEY, SVGAGI. The CDR3 is 15 amino acids. The CDR3 here is CASKMIAGDEETQYF.

The chain carries TRBV20-1 and TRBJ1-1. This CDR3 comprises 11 residues. Germline values: CDR1 DFQATT, CDR2 SNEGSKA (reference sequence). The CDR3: CSASGLTEAFF.

The V gene is TRBV29-1, the J gene TRBJ2-1; TCRdb names TRBD2, which stays unverified in the absence of DNA. This CDR3 is 13 amino acids long. CDR1 is SQVTM, CDR2 ANQGSEA, per germline. The CDR3 reads CSGVAAGSTEQFF.

This chain joins TRBV7-2 and TRBJ2-7; TCRdb's D call, TRBD1, is unchecked because there is no DNA. CDR1 and CDR2 from the germline V gene are SGHTA and FQGNSA. The CDR3 totals 15 residues. CDR3 protein: CASSLEGTGYHKQYF.

Its frequency marks this clonotype as medium-sized. V gene TRBV7-8 combines with J gene TRBJ2-7; no DNA is available, so the TRBD1 call from TCRdb remains unchecked. This CDR3 contains 14 residues. The germline V gene encodes CDR1 SGHVS and CDR2 FQNEAQ. CDR3 region: CASSLRGRGYEQYF.

The V and J genes are TRBV29-1 and TRBJ2-1; TCRdb outputs TRBD1, but without DNA this stays unchecked. Looked up from germline, CDR1 is SQVTM and CDR2 is ANQGSEA. CDR3 length: 15 amino acids. The CDR3 sequence is CSVHNPDRASNEQFF.

This clonotype ranks as medium-sized in terms of frequency. This chain joins TRBV7-9 and TRBJ2-3. Germline CDR1 reads SEHNR; CDR2 reads FQNEAQ (reference sequence). The CDR3 runs to 12 residues. CDR3 loop: CASSFGEDTQYF.

This clonotype is called medium-sized based on its frequency. The V and J genes are TRBV6-5 and TRBJ1-2; with no DNA, the TCRdb D assignment of TRBD1 cannot be verified. This CDR3 spans 17 amino acids. From germline, CDR1 is MNHEY and CDR2 SVGAGI. The CDR3 sequence: CASSYSAPGDRGHGYTF.

V and J are TRBV3-1 and TRBJ2-7. The CDR3 contains 14 residues. From germline, CDR1 is LGHDT and CDR2 YNNKEL (reference sequence). CDR3 sequence reads: CASSQDTSPYEQYF.

The rearrangement joins TRBV29-1 to TRBJ2-2. CDR1 and CDR2 (germline): SQVTM, ANQGSEA. The CDR3 contains 12 residues. CDR3: CSVEDNTGELFF.

The CDR3 reads CASSLGTAYNEQFF. This chain uses TRBV7-9 with TRBJ2-1; TCRdb's assignment of TRBD1 cannot be checked, as there is no DNA. This CDR3 has 14 residues. Per the germline V gene, CDR1 is SEHNR and CDR2 is FQNEAQ (reference sequence).

The chain carries TRBV12-3 or TRBV12-4 and TRBJ2-5; no DNA is available, so the TRBD1 call from TCRdb remains unchecked. This CDR3 has 14 residues. The CDR3 reads CASRKTGVTETQYF.

The chain links TRBV5-1 to TRBJ2-7; TCRdb lists TRBD2, though no DNA is available to test this call. CDR3 length equals 16 residues. Germline CDR1 is SGHRS and CDR2 is YFSETQ. CDR3 amino acids: CASSAGTSGRTHEQYF.

By frequency, this clonotype is medium-sized. V and J are TRBV3-1 and TRBJ1-1; TCRdb proposes TRBD1, but this gene call is untestable without DNA. The length of the CDR3 is 14 residues. The germline V gene encodes CDR1 LGHDT and CDR2 YNNKEL (reference sequence). The CDR3 loop reads CASSPSLVTAEAFF.

Its frequency marks this clonotype as medium-sized (0.01 to 0.1%). V usage is TRBV27 and J usage is TRBJ2-7; the TRBD1 assignment by TCRdb is unverifiable without DNA. Germline V CDR1 and CDR2: MNHEY, SMNVEV (reference sequence). The length of the CDR3 is 17 residues. Here the CDR3 reads CASSFGAGEGQPYEQYF.

This clonotype is deemed medium-sized (0.01 to 0.1%) by its frequency. J is TRBJ2-1 and V is TRBV3-1; TCRdb's D gene call, TRBD2, goes unchecked for lack of DNA. CDR1 LGHDT and CDR2 YNNKEL come from the germline V gene (reference sequence). The CDR3 is made up of 20 amino acids. CDR3 residues: CASSHHPGTSGGAWGNEQFF.

V gene TRBV4-3 combines with J gene TRBJ2-3; TCRdb indicates TRBD1, and absent DNA this call remains unverified. The CDR3 contains 16 residues. In germline, CDR1 is LGHNA, CDR2 YSLEER. The chain's CDR3 is CASSQGTGGAGDTQYF.

V usage is TRBV2 and J usage is TRBJ1-2; with no DNA, the TCRdb D assignment of TRBD1 cannot be verified. This CDR3 is 15 amino acids long. Germline V CDR1 and CDR2: SNHLY, FYNNEI. The CDR3 spells CASSVLAGGFYGYTF.

This clonotype counts as large (0.1 to 1%) by frequency. V and J are TRBV25-1 and TRBJ2-5; TCRdb selects TRBD2, and the lack of DNA leaves this call unchecked. The germline CDR1 and CDR2 sequences are MGHDK and SYGVNS. The CDR3 covers 12 residues. The CDR3 sequence is CASSDERVTQYF.

The J gene is TRBJ2-7, the V gene TRBV7-9. Looked up from germline, CDR1 is SEHNR and CDR2 is FQNEAQ (reference sequence). This CDR3 comprises 13 residues. CDR3 loop: CASSLDMDREQYF.